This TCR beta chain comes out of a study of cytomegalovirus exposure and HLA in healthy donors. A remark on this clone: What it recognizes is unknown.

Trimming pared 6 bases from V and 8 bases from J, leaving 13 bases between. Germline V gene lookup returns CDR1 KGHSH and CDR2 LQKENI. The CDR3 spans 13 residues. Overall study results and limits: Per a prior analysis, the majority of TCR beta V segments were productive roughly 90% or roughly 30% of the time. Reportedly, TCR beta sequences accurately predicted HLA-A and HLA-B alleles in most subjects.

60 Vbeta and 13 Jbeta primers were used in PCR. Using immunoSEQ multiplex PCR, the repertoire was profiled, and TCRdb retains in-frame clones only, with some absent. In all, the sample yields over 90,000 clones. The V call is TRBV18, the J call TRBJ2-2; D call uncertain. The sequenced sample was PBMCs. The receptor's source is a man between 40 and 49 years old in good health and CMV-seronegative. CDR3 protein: CASSHDSSGELFF. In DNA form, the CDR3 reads TGTGCCAGCTCCCACGACTCCAGTGGGGAGCTGTTTTTT.